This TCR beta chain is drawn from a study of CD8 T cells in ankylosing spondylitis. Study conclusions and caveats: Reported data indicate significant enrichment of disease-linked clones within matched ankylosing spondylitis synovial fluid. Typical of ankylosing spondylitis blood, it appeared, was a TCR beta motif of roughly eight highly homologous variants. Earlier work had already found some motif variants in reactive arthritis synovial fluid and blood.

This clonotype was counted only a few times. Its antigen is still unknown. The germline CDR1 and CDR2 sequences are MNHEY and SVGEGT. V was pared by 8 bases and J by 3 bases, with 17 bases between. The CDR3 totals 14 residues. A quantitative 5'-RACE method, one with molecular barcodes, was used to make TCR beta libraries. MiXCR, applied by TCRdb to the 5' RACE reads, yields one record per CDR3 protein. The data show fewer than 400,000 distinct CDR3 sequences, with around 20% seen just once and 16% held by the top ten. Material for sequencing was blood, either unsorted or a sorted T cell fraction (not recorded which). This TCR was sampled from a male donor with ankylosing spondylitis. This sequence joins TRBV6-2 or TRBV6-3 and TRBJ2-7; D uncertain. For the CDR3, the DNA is TGTGCCAGCCGAATCGGGCAGTCCCTCTACGAGCAGTACTTC. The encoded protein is CASRIGQSLYEQYF.